Reported below is one T cell receptor (beta chain). This receptor's antigen is unknown. No much larger clone is present one base from it, and per-base qualities are unavailable. The germline ends are 18 bases apart after V is trimmed by 1 base and J by 2 bases. CDR1 MGHDK and CDR2 SYGVNS are derived from the germline V gene. The CDR3 spans 18 residues, from the cysteine through the phenylalanine. Only the CDR3 DNA is retained, 54 bases long and in frame from the first base. The donors were included in the validation cohort of over a hundred subjects, a group kept apart from the approximately 670-subject first cohort. This specimen belongs to a study of cytomegalovirus exposure and HLA in healthy donors (TCRdb year 2017). About the full investigation: The approximately 710 repertoires of the first cohort and the 120 validation repertoires were produced on the same platform, according to a later analysis. In addition to the first cohort of several hundred subjects, a separate validation cohort of approximately 130 different subjects was used. The study was designed to test whether signatures of past pathogen exposure could be identified by cataloging public T cell receptors. To predict cytomegalovirus infection status, the study combined high-throughput TCR immunosequencing, statistical association of individual TCRs with disease status, and machine learning. Results the study describes overall, beyond this receptor: A later analysis lacked HLA typing for the validation cohort, so it scored co-occurrence in that cohort across all 120 or so repertoires. Most TCR sequences were seen in very few donors, while some public TCRs were found in many individuals. Cytomegalovirus status was reported to be diagnosed by the classifier with high specificity and sensitivity in both the original and validation cohorts. A few of the identified cytomegalovirus-associated TCR beta chains were confirmed in vitro to be specific for cytomegalovirus antigens. The study gave a list of 150 to 200 TCR beta chains associated with cytomegalovirus. According to the authors, the approach could potentially be generalized to other disease states and immunological phenotypes. A later analysis found that TCRs clustered in the first cohort also tended to co-occur in the roughly 110 validation repertoires, with 94% of cluster scores above 0.

The protocol used for the library was the immunoSEQ multiplex PCR assay. As for the authors' bioinformatics: To diagnose cytomegalovirus status from the catalog of TCR beta chain sequences, a statistical classification framework was built. In TCRdb, the immuneACCESS table is reduced to in-frame sequences with V and J assigned. These tables do not hold every clone; where another copy was compared, an unresolved V gene accounts for under half, and the others remain unexplained. V and J calls and clone size are given by that table; D and trimming were obtained from the DNA. In this sample the table shows about 140,000 clones, 82% of which occur a single time. The leading ten clones occupy 30% of the sample.

Input material: PBMCs. The receptor was derived from a man aged 25-45 years in good health and CMV-seropositive. The sequence is built from TRBV25-1 and TRBJ2-4; matching of 6 bases hints at TRBD2 as the D gene. The DNA is as follows: TGTGCCAGCAGTGAATTTAGCGGCCCTAAATGGACCAAAAACATTCAGTACTTC. The resulting protein is CASSEFSGPKWTKNIQYF. The entire variable domain, with the stretches around the CDR3 drawn from the reference TRBV25-1 and TRBJ2-4 proteins, is EADIYQTPRYLVIGTGKKITLECSQTMGHDKMYWYQQDPGMELHLIHYSYGVNSTEKGDLSSESTVSRIRTEHFPLTLESARPSHTSQYLCASSEFSGPKWTKNIQYFGAGTRLSVL.